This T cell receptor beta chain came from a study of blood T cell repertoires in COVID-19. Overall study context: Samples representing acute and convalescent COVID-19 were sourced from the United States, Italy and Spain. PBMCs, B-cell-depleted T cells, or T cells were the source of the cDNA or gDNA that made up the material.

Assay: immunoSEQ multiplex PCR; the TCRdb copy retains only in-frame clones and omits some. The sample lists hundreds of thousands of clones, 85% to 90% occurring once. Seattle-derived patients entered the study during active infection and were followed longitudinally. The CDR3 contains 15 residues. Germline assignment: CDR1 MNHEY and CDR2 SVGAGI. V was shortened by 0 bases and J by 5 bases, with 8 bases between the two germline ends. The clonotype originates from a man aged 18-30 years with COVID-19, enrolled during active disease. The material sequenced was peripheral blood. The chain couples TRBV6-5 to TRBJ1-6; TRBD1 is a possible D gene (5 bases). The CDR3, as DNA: TGTGCCAGCAGTTACTCGACAGCGAATAATTCACCCCTCCACTTT. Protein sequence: CASSYSTANNSPLHF.